This T cell receptor beta chain was sequenced during a study of T-cell memory formation after mild COVID-19. V was trimmed by 7 bases and J by 1 base, leaving 11 bases between them. From germline, CDR1 is SQVTM and CDR2 ANQGSEA. The CDR3 consists of 12 residues. Study-wide results and caveats: SARS-CoV-2 specificity was not confirmed for second-wave clones peaking on day 37. Clones that contracted from day 15 to 85 had balanced CD4/CD8; later expanders were CD4+ biased. Clones that contracted clustered mainly in CM and EM if CD4+ and in EMRA if CD8+.

Notes on this clonotype: Antigen specificity is unknown.

Sample barcodes and UMIs were carried by the TCR alpha and TCR beta cDNA libraries that 5'RACE generated with constant-segment primers. TCRdb re-called the 5' RACE reads through MiXCR, storing one row per CDR3 protein. This table has approximately 300,000 distinct CDR3 sequences, 15% to 20% appearing once. Specimen: PBMCs or a T cell subset sorted from them (not recorded which). This chain connects TRBV29-1 to TRBJ2-7; D is unclear. The sequence was obtained from a man younger than 30 who had mild COVID-19 (a few samples of this study predate the infection). Cell type and time point are not known. The CDR3, as DNA: TGCAGCGCAGCCCTCCTTTCCTACGAGCAGTACTTC. This gives the protein CSAALLSYEQYF.